This record looks at one T cell receptor beta chain sequence and its context. Its specificity is unknown. The data belong to a study of beta chain features in type 1 diabetes. Across the study: Examination of sorted cells across all samples involved approximately 100,000,000 cells.

The CDR3 length is 13 residues. Trimming shortened V by 5 bases and J by 6 bases, and 11 bases separated the two germline ends. CDR1 is SNHLY, CDR2 FYNNEI, per germline. All of the isolated RNA was reverse transcribed, so expressed TCRB transcripts were sequenced. Assay used: immunoSEQ multiplex PCR; TCRdb lists only in-frame clones, some missing. The profile covers roughly 730,000 clones, with roughly 13% appearing a single time and approximately 0.021% taken by the ten largest. Points from the study as a whole: Type 1 diabetes patients had TCRB CDR3s that were shorter (moderately but significantly so) in all four CD4+ subsets.

The source of this sequence is a man younger than 35 with type 1 diabetes. V is TRBV2 and J is TRBJ1-5; D is perhaps TRBD1 (5 bases). Specimen: naive CD4+ T cells from blood. The CDR3 bases are TGTGCCAGCAGTCCTACAGGAGTTCAGCCCCAGCATTTT. Translated: CASSPTGVQPQHF.